The source of this TCR beta chain is a study of blood T cell repertoires in COVID-19. Profiling relied on immunoSEQ multiplex PCR, and the TCRdb table lists in-frame clones only, not all of them. The sample has about 260,000 clones, around 78% seen once. Trimming removed 4 bases at V and 0 bases at J, with 9 bases between. The CDR3 is made up of 15 amino acids. The germline gives CDR1 SGHTA, CDR2 FQGNSA. The chain joins TRBV7-2 to TRBJ1-4, with D unresolved. This receptor was taken from a man aged 55 to 69 who had recovered from COVID-19. The specimen was peripheral blood. Here the CDR3 reads CASSSGTATNEKLFF. The CDR3 bases are TGTGCCAGCAGCTCAGGAACAGCAACTAATGAAAAACTGTTTTTT.